This T cell receptor (beta chain) was obtained from a study of a mutant IDH1 vaccine in newly diagnosed glioma. Study background: Antecedent treatment encompassed radiotherapy, temozolomide, or their combination; the majority received both.

With respect to this clone: The antigen is not known.

Sequencing used immunoSEQ multiplex PCR; TCRdb keeps in-frame clones, though not all of them. The sample shows approximately 11,000 clones, roughly 91% of them seen only once. The CDR3 covers 14 residues. The germline gives CDR1 LGHNT, CDR2 FRNRAP. Trimming shortened V by 0 bases and J by 8 bases, and 10 bases separated the two germline ends. The time point was: week 5, during vaccination. Doses comprised 300 ug of mutant IDH1 20-mer peptide each, plus topical imiquimod. This material consisted of PBMCs, taken from a glioma patient whose treatment included an IDH1 peptide vaccine. The sequence was obtained from a woman in her forties with glioma. Some clones in this sample may be carry-over from other donors' samples. The chain carries TRBV12-5 and TRBJ2-2; D is uncertain. The chain's CDR3 is CASGLVPLIGELFF. CDR3 in DNA: TGTGCTAGTGGTTTGGTTCCCTTGATAGGGGAGCTGTTTTTT.